The present T cell receptor (beta chain) was sequenced within a study of T cell clones after liver transplantation. The CDR3 length is 14 residues. Germline assignment: CDR1 SNHLY and CDR2 FYNNEI. The germline V and J ends were trimmed by 8 bases and 4 bases, with 17 bases remaining between them. Profiling relied on immunoSEQ multiplex PCR, and the TCRdb table lists in-frame clones only, not all of them. The table includes more than 95,000 clones, 82% detected once. The sample was CD4+ T cells from blood, taken before liver transplant. The TCR sequence derives from a human donor who received a liver transplant. The chain carries TRBV2 and TRBJ1-2, with D maybe TRBD1 (6 bases). The CDR3 loop is CASLYTDSVYGYTF. The DNA of the CDR3 is TGTGCCAGCTTGTACACGGACAGTGTCTATGGCTACACCTTC.